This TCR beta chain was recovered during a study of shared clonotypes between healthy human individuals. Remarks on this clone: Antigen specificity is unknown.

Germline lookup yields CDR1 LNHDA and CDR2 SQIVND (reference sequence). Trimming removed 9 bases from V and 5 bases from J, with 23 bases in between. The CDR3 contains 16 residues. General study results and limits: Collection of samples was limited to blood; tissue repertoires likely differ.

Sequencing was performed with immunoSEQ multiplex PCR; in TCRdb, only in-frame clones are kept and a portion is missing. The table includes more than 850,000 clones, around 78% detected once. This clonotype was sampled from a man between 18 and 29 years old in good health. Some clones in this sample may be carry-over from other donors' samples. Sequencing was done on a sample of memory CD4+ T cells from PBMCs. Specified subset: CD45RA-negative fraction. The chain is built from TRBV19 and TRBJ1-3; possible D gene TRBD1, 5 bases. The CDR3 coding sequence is TGTGCCAGGGCCCGAGTACCGGGACCCCGTCGAAACACCATATATTTT. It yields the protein CARARVPGPRRNTIYF.